This T cell receptor (beta chain) was retrieved from a study of vaccination and CD4 T cells after COVID-19 (dated by TCRdb to between 2021 and 2024). Looking at the study overall: Six males and four females were included in the convalescent cohort, with two Hispanic individuals, seven Caucasians, two Asians and one multiracial person represented. Post-COVID blood samples from convalescent patients were collected a median of roughly 100 days after diagnosis, with a range of roughly 30 to 161 days. Culture stimuli were overlapping spike peptide pools from SARS-CoV-2 and from the common cold coronaviruses HCoV-NL63, HCoV-OC43 and HCoV-229E. In control cultures, a CEFX viral epitope pool was used as positive control, an HIV-1 Nef peptide pool was used as negative control, or no peptide was added. Two doses of either the Pfizer-BioNTech BNT162b2 vaccine (n=8) or the Moderna mRNA-1273 vaccine (n=2) were administered to participants. Post-vaccine blood samples were collected a median of approximately eleven weeks after the second vaccine dose, ranging from roughly 13 to 250 days. The spike-specific CD4+ TCR repertoire was compared before and after mRNA vaccination in ten to eleven COVID-19 convalescent patients and a few infection-naive healthy vaccine recipients. An earlier paper using these donors assessed, at the TCR clonotype level, memory CD4+ T cell crossreactivity between SARS-CoV-2 and common cold coronavirus spike proteins.

Preparation of the library involved PCR. DNA from cultured CD4+ T cells was subjected to TCR sequencing with the Oncomine TCR Beta short-read assay at the Johns Hopkins FTIC core. The QIAamp micro DNA kit was used to extract genomic DNA from the cultured CD4+ T cells. Oncomine TCR Beta libraries from cultured CD4+ T cells were pooled using unique dual indexes and sequenced on an Illumina iSeq 100. In the source study's methods: Non-productive sequences were removed, and CDR3s not starting with C, not ending with F or W, or shorter than 7 amino acids were discarded. Antigen-specific clonotypes were identified using the MANAFEST web application through comparison of peptide-stimulated wells with reference and other culture wells. Positive clones required FDR below 0.05, an odds ratio above 5, and productive frequency above 0.1% in at least two of three replicate wells. Cross-reactive clonotypes were defined as significantly expanded in both SARS-CoV-2 spike wells and at least one common cold coronavirus spike condition. CDR3 homology was assessed with Levenshtein distances (stringdist) and unrooted phylogenetic trees (ape) in R version 3.6.1. TCRdb passed the public sequencing reads through fastp at Q25 and MiXCR, retaining productive beta sequences. Here each entry gathers all rows of one CDR3 protein and keeps the most common genes and DNA. TCRdb, rather than the study authors, made the V and J calls. Across this sample there are about 9,000 distinct CDR3 sequences, with 40% to 50% seen only once. About 17% of the sample rests with the top ten.

Results and caveats for the whole study, not just this receptor: Only a relatively small number of convalescent patients were included in the study, and early timepoints following natural infection were not analyzed. Although the median number of SARS-CoV-2-reactive clonotypes went up from fewer than 25 after infection to around 40 after vaccination, the increase was not significant. In convalescent patients, nearly all vaccine-specific clones (304 of 307) were found to be mono-reactive for SARS-CoV-2 spike rather than cross-reactive with common cold coronaviruses. Among convalescent patients, a median around 89% of the SARS-CoV-2-reactive clones seen after vaccination appeared only after vaccination, which suggests priming specific to the vaccine.

Points on this clonotype: Its antigen remains undetermined. The record has no base qualities; no much larger clone is one base away.

This sample's treatment or condition label indicates: approximately 9-day PBMC culture with coronavirus spike peptide pools or control peptides (ViraFEST assay). CD4+ T cells from unexposed donors were collected before the COVID-19 pandemic (2011-2018). To expand antigen-specific T cells with peptide pools and then pick out the expanded clonotypes through TCR sequencing, the study relied on the ViraFEST assay. Around 2 million PBMCs per well were cultured in IMDM with roughly 5% human AB serum and 9 to 10 IU/ml IL-2, plus 10 ug/ml peptide pools. Half of the culture medium was replaced with fresh IL-2-containing medium on days 3 and 7. CD4+ T cells were isolated after 10 days of culture through negative selection using the EasySep CD4+ T cell isolation kit. Unexposed donor CD4+ T cells were tested for reactivity to SARS-CoV-2 S and N and four common cold coronavirus spike pools, as cell number allowed. PBMCs were separated from whole blood using Ficoll-Paque Plus gradient centrifugation and then either used fresh or cryopreserved at -140C. Each culture condition was generally run in triplicate wells. The leukapheresis product used for the unexposed donors was purchased from a commercial source.

Per the germline V gene, MNHNS is the CDR1 and SASEGT is the CDR2. V was cut back by 6 bases and J by 1 base, leaving a gap of 13 bases between them. Spanning cysteine to phenylalanine, the CDR3 consists of 15 amino acids. Only the CDR3 portion is preserved as DNA: 45 bases, with reading frame beginning at the first base. This receptor was identified in a human donor in good health. Sequencing was performed on CD4+ T cells from blood, cultured in vitro. Recombination joined TRBV6-1 with TRBJ2-4; the D gene is perhaps TRBD2, from 6 matching bases. CDR3 loop: CASSPPGLAKNIQYF. In nucleotides, the sequence is TGTGCCAGCAGCCCGCCGGGACTTGCCAAAAACATTCAGTACTTC.